Listed here are 10 T cell receptor beta chains from one sample, sequenced in a study of vaccination effects on CD4 cells after COVID-19. Clones were sequenced by immunoSEQ multiplex PCR, and TCRdb holds only the in-frame ones, with some missing. The sample holds tens of thousands of clones; roughly 70% are singletons and the top ten take about 20%. Under the ViraFEST assay, PBMC were stimulated with viral peptide pools so that antigen-specific CD4+ T cells expanded. Sequencing was performed afterwards. A roughly 10-day culture period preceded the isolation of CD4+ T cells. Neither prior SARS-CoV-2 infection nor positive nucleocapsid antibodies were present in the vaccine recipients. The antigens for these receptors are not known. Specimen: CD4+ T cells from PBMCs cultured with HCoV-NL63 spike peptides, collected before COVID-19 vaccination. All receptors come from a human donor who received a COVID-19 vaccine.

This chain's CDR3 is CASGLQFSGNTIYF. CDR3 bases: TGTGCTAGTGGTTTGCAGTTCTCTGGAAACACCATATATTTT. The chain couples TRBV12-5 to TRBJ1-3, with D unresolved. V was cut by 2 bases and J by 0 bases, with 5 bases left in between. The germline V gene encodes CDR1 LGHNT and CDR2 FRNRAP. The CDR3 totals 14 residues.

This clone was observed once. This sequence joins TRBV19 and TRBJ1-1; D not resolved. The germline CDR1 and CDR2 sequences are LNHDA and SQIVND (reference sequence). The V end lost 1 base, the J end lost 4 bases, and 10 bases lay between the germline ends. The CDR3 is made up of 14 amino acids. CDR3 sequence reads: CASSIGPGATEAFF. DNA of the CDR3: TGTGCCAGTAGTATAGGCCCAGGAGCCACTGAAGCTTTCTTT.

Here the CDR3 DNA reads TGTGCCAGCAGCTTTCGGACTGGGAGATACAATGAGCAGTTCTTC. This encodes CASSFRTGRYNEQFF. The V call is TRBV5-6, the J call TRBJ2-1, with TRBD2 as a possible D gene (5 bases). Germline V lookup: CDR1 SGHDT, CDR2 YYEEEE. The CDR3 is 15 amino acids. V shed 2 bases and J shed 4 bases, with 13 bases lying between them. Complete variable domain (other parts from reference TRBV5-6 and TRBJ2-1): DAGVTQSPTHLIKTRGQQVTLRCSPKSGHDTVSWYQQALGQGPQFIFQYYEEEERQRGNFPDRFSGHQFPNYSSELNVNALLLGDSALYLCASSFRTGRYNEQFFGPGTRLTVL.

This clone has only one observation. This sequence joins TRBV7-9 and TRBJ2-1; D might be TRBD2 (6 bases). The CDR3 sequence is 15 residues long. The V gene's germline CDR1 is SEHNR and CDR2 FQNEAQ (reference sequence). The germline V and J ends were trimmed by 5 bases and 7 bases, with 18 bases remaining between them. CDR3 in DNA: TGTGCCAGCAGCCCCTGGGGTATTGGGAGGAATGAGCAGTTCTTC. Translating gives CASSPWGIGRNEQFF. Drawing the rest from reference TRBV7-9 and TRBJ2-1, the complete variable domain is DTGVSQNPRHKITKRGQNVTFRCDPISEHNRLYWYRQTLGQGPEFLTYFQNEAQLEKSRLLSDRFSAERPKGSFSTLEIQRTEQGDSAMYLCASSPWGIGRNEQFFGPGTRLTVL.

CDR3 amino acids: CASSRTGGSYEQYF. CDR3 coding DNA: TGCGCCAGCAGCAGGACAGGGGGCAGCTACGAGCAGTACTTC. This sequence joins TRBV5-1 and TRBJ2-7, with TRBD1 matching over 11 bases. This CDR3 has 14 residues. Trimming at V came to 4 bases and at J to 3 bases, leaving 3 bases not matched to a gene. From germline, CDR1 is SGHRS and CDR2 YFSETQ.

The V gene is TRBV11-3, the J gene TRBJ2-2; D may correspond to TRBD1 or TRBD2 (5 bases each). Germline V gene lookup returns CDR1 SGHNT and CDR2 YENEEA. The V end was cut by 5 bases, the J end by 1 base, with 11 bases between. The CDR3 consists of 15 residues. CDR3 residues: CASSQGRKNTGELFF. For the CDR3, the DNA is TGTGCCAGCAGCCAGGGACGGAAGAACACCGGGGAGCTGTTTTTT.

The chain recombines TRBV30 with TRBJ1-6; a weak D match, TRBD1 (5 bases). The germline V gene encodes CDR1 GTSNPN and CDR2 SVGIG (reference sequence). There are 15 residues in the CDR3. The ends were cut back, 1 base at V and 8 bases at J, with 15 bases in the middle. The CDR3 bases are TGTGCCTGGAGTGCTTGGAGGGGCGCGTATTCACCCCTCCACTTT. Amino acids: CAWSAWRGAYSPLHF.

The chain carries TRBV7-2 and TRBJ2-7; 13 bases are shared with TRBD2. Per germline, CDR1 SGHTA and CDR2 FQGNSA. After removal of 5 bases from V and 6 bases from J, the junction contained 13 bases not matched to a gene. CDR3 length equals 17 residues. As DNA, the CDR3 is TGTGCCAGCAGCCCCGGGACTAGCGGGGCCGGGGGGGGCGAGCAGTACTTC. Amino acid sequence: CASSPGTSGAGGGEQYF.

This chain links TRBV5-6 with TRBJ2-3; D tentatively fits TRBD1 or TRBD2 (5 bases each). Germline CDR1 is SGHDT and CDR2 is YYEEEE. The CDR3 covers 15 residues. Trimming shortened V by 0 bases and J by 5 bases, and 13 bases separated the two germline ends. CDR3 loop: CASSLEAGRRDTQYF. Written as DNA, the CDR3 is TGTGCCAGCAGCTTGGAGGCAGGGAGAAGAGATACGCAGTATTTT.

The rearrangement links TRBV6-5 to TRBJ2-7, with a possible D match to TRBD1 (5 bases). The CDR3 loop spans 16 amino acids. Germline V gives CDR1 MNHEY, CDR2 SVGAGI. Trimming removed 0 bases from V and 3 bases from J, with 15 bases in between. The CDR3 spells CASSYSSTVPDYEQYF. Written as DNA, the CDR3 is TGTGCCAGCAGTTACTCCTCGACAGTTCCCGACTACGAGCAGTACTTC.